This TCR beta chain is from a study of blood T cell repertoires in COVID-19 (dated by TCRdb to about 2020). With respect to the entire study: The collaborator samples originated in the United States, Italy and Spain and spanned the acute and convalescent phases of COVID-19. The material from the prospective study consisted of cDNA or gDNA derived from T cells, B-cell-depleted T cells, or PBMCs. Subjects who had been exposed to COVID-19, were actively infected with it, or had recovered from it provided the deeply sampled blood TCRbeta repertoires that made up the dataset. The repertoires were made available in a free public database intended to serve as a resource for research on the immune response to SARS-CoV-2. Samples came from the ongoing ImmuneRACE study (first 160 participants) plus 1,254 subjects from 6 global collaborators. The sample metadata nearly always contained a de-identified subject ID, COVID-19 status, age in years and sex. Where available, HLA class I and class II types were obtained from metadata supplied by the sample provider rather than from assay-based typing.

The immunoSEQ Assay, a bias-controlled multiplex PCR, was used to amplify TCRbeta CDR3 regions from genomic DNA. In the paper's pipeline: Within the assay, amplification of reference gene primers was used to estimate how many nucleated cells each sample contained. To quantify the absolute abundance of each unique TCRbeta CDR3 rearrangement, sequence reads were collapsed and filtered. For each sample, productive Simpson clonality was calculated as the square root of Simpson's diversity index over productive rearrangements. Imported from immuneACCESS, the table was reduced by TCRdb to in-frame sequences with V and J called. These copies leave out some clones; in studies compared against another copy, an unresolved V gene accounts for under half, and the cause of the remainder is not known. The V and J calls and clone size come from that table; D and trimming were worked out from the DNA. The sample table records 100,000 or so clones; about four fifths of these occur just once. Of the sample, approximately 15% is held by the ten largest clones.

Beyond this particular receptor, the publication reports: Clinical and demographic metadata were provided uncurated, with the amount varying by source and participant.

For this clone: Its antigen is unknown. No per-base quality is available; no much larger clone lies one base away.

The collaborating institutions used their own protocols to collect whole blood in K2EDTA tubes. For TCRbeta analysis, collaborators shipped samples in one of three forms: frozen whole blood, isolated PBMCs, or DNA extracted from either of those sample types. Sequencing was carried out using peripheral blood. The sequence was obtained from an elderly woman with acute or convalescent COVID-19.

CDR3 sequence: CATSDSDRTYGYTF. The nucleotide sequence is TGTGCCACCAGTGATAGCGACAGGACATATGGCTACACCTTC. Recombination joined TRBV24-1 with TRBJ1-2, with a weak D call of TRBD1 (6 bases match). The CDR3 covers 14 residues, taking in both the cysteine and the phenylalanine. The entry retains the CDR3 DNA only, 42 bases that are in frame from base 1. V and J are truncated by 3 bases and 5 bases respectively, leaving an intervening sequence of 12 bases. Based on the germline V gene, the CDR1 and CDR2 sequences are KGHDR and SFDVKD.